The sequence of this T cell receptor beta chain was determined in a study of blood T cell repertoires in COVID-19. At the level of the study: The samples span acute and convalescent COVID-19 from the United States, Italy and Spain. PBMCs, B-cell-depleted T cells, or T cells were the source of the cDNA or gDNA that made up the material.

Trimming left V 5 bases short and J 10 bases short, with 9 bases between. The germline V gene has CDR1 MDHEN and CDR2 SYDVKM. The CDR3 totals 10 residues. Source study methods: From reference gene primer amplification, estimates of nucleated cell counts were derived. Here immunoSEQ multiplex PCR was the method, and the copy in TCRdb shows in-frame clones only, minus some. V and J calls plus clone size are reproduced from that table; the DNA served to infer D and trimming. There are tens of thousands of clones in the sample; 88% occur only once, and approximately 10% lies in the top ten. V is TRBV28 and J is TRBJ2-7; D is possibly TRBD1 (5 bases). Sequencing used peripheral blood. This TCR came from a man aged 50-59 years with active COVID-19. The CDR3 DNA reads TGTGCCAGCAGTGACAGTCATCAGTACTTC. Protein product: CASSDSHQYF.